The entry that follows covers one T cell receptor beta chain sequence. This specimen comes from a study of OX40 agonist ivuxolimab in advanced cancers. CDR3 length equals 16 residues. Germline CDR1 reads KGHSH; CDR2 reads LQKENI. V dropped 1 base and J dropped 2; count of bases not matched to a gene: 4. Libraries were prepared by immunoSEQ multiplex PCR; TCRdb keeps only in-frame clonotypes and omits some of them. The sample holds 15,000 to 20,000 clones, 75% to 90% seen once. The sample was CD4+ or CD8+ T cells sorted from blood, taken in a trial of the OX40 agonist ivuxolimab. The chain combines TRBV18 with TRBJ2-3, with 9 bases lining up with TRBD1. The clonotype comes from an adult with an advanced solid tumor such as melanoma, head and neck, liver or kidney cancer. CDR3 sequence: CASSPRDRADTDTQYF. The DNA of the CDR3 is TGTGCCAGCTCACCACGGGACAGGGCGGACACAGATACGCAGTATTTT.